A selection of T cell receptor beta chains follows, all from one sample in a study of T cells in Graves' hyperthyroidism and ophthalmopathy. TCRdb called the multiplex PCR reads again in MiXCR, with one record for every CDR3 protein. The table has nearly 250,000 distinct CDR3 sequences, around 24% seen once. Sequencing input: blood. The receptors were gathered from a woman in her 40s with Graves' ophthalmopathy. Both conserved end residues are part of each CDR3. Fields, in order: J gene, clone size, D gene, V gene, CDR3 protein, CDR3 DNA. A D gene is named only where the DNA matches it firmly. Where a row states a size, it is once, few, many or the class of an expanded clone; other rows omit it.

>TRBJ1-5|many|.|TRBV10-3
CAISPGYSNQPQHF
TGTGCCATATCCCCGGGATATAGCAATCAGCCCCAGCATTTT
>TRBJ1-2|.|.|TRBV30
CAWSVGRRFGYGYTF
TGTGCCTGGAGTGTAGGACGCAGATTCGGGTATGGCTACACCTTC
>TRBJ1-1|.|.|TRBV20-1
CSAGTGWGNTEAFF
TGCAGTGCTGGAACAGGGTGGGGGAACACTGAAGCTTTCTTT
>TRBJ1-1|many|.|TRBV24-1
CATSDSGMNTEAFF
TGTGCCACCAGTGATTCAGGGATGAACACTGAAGCTTTCTTT
>TRBJ1-1|.|TRBD1|TRBV7-2
CASSSPGTGLAFF
TGTGCCAGCAGCTCTCCCGGGACAGGGTTAGCTTTCTTT
>TRBJ1-1|many|.|TRBV29-1
CSVFPGNTEAFF
TGCAGCGTTTTTCCTGGAAACACTGAAGCTTTCTTT
>TRBJ2-5|many|.|TRBV6-5
CASSYQGAPMTQYF
TGTGCCAGCAGTTACCAGGGTGCCCCTATGACCCAGTACTTC
>TRBJ1-2|many|.|TRBV11-2
CASSSQPRGRNYGYTF
TGTGCCAGCAGCTCACAGCCGCGGGGGCGGAACTATGGCTACACCTTC
>TRBJ1-2|.|TRBD1|TRBV20-1
CSANVGTGTSGYTF
TGCAGTGCCAATGTGGGGACAGGGACCTCTGGCTACACCTTC
>TRBJ2-7|few|.|TRBV12-3/TRBV12-4
CASSSGGTASYEQYF
TGTGCCAGCAGTTCGGGCGGGACTGCCTCCTACGAGCAGTACTTC
>TRBJ2-5|.|TRBD1|TRBV7-2
CASSPTGQGRETQYF
TGTGCCAGCAGCCCCACGGGACAGGGAAGAGAGACCCAGTACTTC
>TRBJ2-5|many|TRBD2|TRBV6-5
CASSIRSGTPQETQYF
TGTGCCAGCAGTATCCGTAGCGGGACCCCCCAAGAGACCCAGTACTTC
>TRBJ2-7|many|.|TRBV7-2
CASSLSSWGEQYF
TGTGCCAGCAGCTTATCCTCCTGGGGCGAGCAGTACTTC
>TRBJ2-5|few|.|TRBV6-2/TRBV6-3
CASSYTRETQYF
TGTGCCAGCAGTTATACGAGAGAGACCCAGTACTTC
>TRBJ1-1|.|.|TRBV7-3
CASSLLGGGTEAFF
TGTGCCAGCAGCTTACTAGGGGGTGGCACTGAAGCTTTCTTT
>TRBJ2-2|many|.|TRBV6-5
CASSRGGNTGELFF
TGTGCCAGCAGTAGGGGGGGGAACACCGGGGAGCTGTTTTTT
>TRBJ2-3|many|.|TRBV6-1
CASSEGDGLQRTDTQYF
TGTGCCAGCAGTGAAGGGGACGGACTGCAGCGCACAGATACGCAGTATTTT
>TRBJ1-1|many|.|TRBV5-1
CASSPAGSTNTEAFF
TGCGCCAGCAGCCCGGCCGGGTCGACGAACACTGAAGCTTTCTTT
>TRBJ2-7|few|TRBD2|TRBV24-1
CASSLLAGDYEQYF
TGTGCCAGCAGCTTGCTAGCGGGAGACTACGAGCAGTACTTC
>TRBJ1-5|many|.|TRBV28
CASSLDRGSNQPQHF
TGTGCCAGCAGTTTAGACCGGGGTAGCAATCAGCCCCAGCATTTT
>TRBJ2-4|many|TRBD2|TRBV28
CASSPGLAGGPLAKNIQYF
TGTGCCAGCAGCCCCGGACTAGCGGGTGGCCCTCTAGCCAAAAACATTCAGTACTTC
>TRBJ1-1|many|.|TRBV9
CASSVASNTEAFF
TGTGCCAGCAGCGTAGCTTCGAACACTGAAGCTTTCTTT
>TRBJ2-7|.|TRBD2|TRBV6-1
CASSGTSGSVGEQYF
TGTGCCAGCAGCGGGACTAGCGGGTCTGTTGGTGAGCAGTACTTC
>TRBJ1-5|.|.|TRBV7-8
CASSLSSTGHNQPQHF
TGTGCCAGCAGCTTAAGTTCTACCGGTCACAATCAGCCCCAGCATTTT
>TRBJ2-7|.|.|TRBV27
CATSDRLTYEQYF
TGTGCCACCAGCGATAGGTTGACCTACGAGCAGTACTTC
>TRBJ1-1|many|.|TRBV7-3
CASRATGANTEAFF
TGTGCCAGCAGGGCGACGGGGGCGAACACTGAAGCTTTCTTT
>TRBJ1-1|.|TRBD1|TRBV6-1
CASKGQWNTEAFF
TGTGCCAGCAAGGGACAGTGGAACACTGAAGCTTTCTTT
>TRBJ1-2|.|.|TRBV15
CATSRPIDRLEYGYTF
TGTGCCACCAGCAGACCCATCGACAGGCTGGAATATGGCTACACCTTC
>TRBJ1-5|.|TRBD1|TRBV28
CASSPDRGREQPQHF
TGTGCCAGCAGCCCCGACAGGGGTCGGGAGCAGCCCCAGCATTTT